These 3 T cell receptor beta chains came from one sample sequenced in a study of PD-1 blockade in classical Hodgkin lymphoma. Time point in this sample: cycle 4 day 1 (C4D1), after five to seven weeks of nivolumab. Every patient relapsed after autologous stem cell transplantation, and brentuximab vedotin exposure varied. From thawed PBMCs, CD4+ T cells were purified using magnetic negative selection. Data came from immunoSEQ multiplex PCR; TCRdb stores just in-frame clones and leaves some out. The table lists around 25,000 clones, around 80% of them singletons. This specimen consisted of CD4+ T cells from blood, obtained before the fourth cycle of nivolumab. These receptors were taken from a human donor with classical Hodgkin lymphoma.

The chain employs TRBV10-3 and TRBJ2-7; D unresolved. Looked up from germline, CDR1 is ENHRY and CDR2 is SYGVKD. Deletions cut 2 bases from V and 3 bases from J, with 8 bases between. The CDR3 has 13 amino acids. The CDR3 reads CAISEGVGYEQYF. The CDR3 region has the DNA TGTGCCATCAGTGAGGGGGTAGGCTACGAGCAGTACTTC.

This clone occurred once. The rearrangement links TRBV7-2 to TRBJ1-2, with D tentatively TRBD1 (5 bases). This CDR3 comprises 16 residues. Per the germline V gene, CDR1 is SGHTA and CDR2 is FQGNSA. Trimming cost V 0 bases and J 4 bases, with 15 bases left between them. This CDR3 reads CASSLAVGGDSYGYTF. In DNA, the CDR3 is TGTGCCAGCAGCTTAGCGGTGGGGGGGGACTCCTATGGCTACACCTTC.

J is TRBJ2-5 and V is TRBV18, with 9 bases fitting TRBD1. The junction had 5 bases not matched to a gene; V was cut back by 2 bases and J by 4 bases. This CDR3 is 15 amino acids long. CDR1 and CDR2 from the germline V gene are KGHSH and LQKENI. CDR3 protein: CASSPSRQGGETQYF. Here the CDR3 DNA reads TGTGCCAGCTCACCAAGCCGACAGGGGGGAGAGACCCAGTACTTC. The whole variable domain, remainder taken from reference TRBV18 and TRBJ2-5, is NAGVMQNPRHLVRRRGQEARLRCSPMKGHSHVYWYRQLPEEGLKFMVYLQKENIIDESGMPKERFSAEFPKEGPSILRIQQVVRGDSAAYFCASSPSRQGGETQYFGPGTRLLVL.